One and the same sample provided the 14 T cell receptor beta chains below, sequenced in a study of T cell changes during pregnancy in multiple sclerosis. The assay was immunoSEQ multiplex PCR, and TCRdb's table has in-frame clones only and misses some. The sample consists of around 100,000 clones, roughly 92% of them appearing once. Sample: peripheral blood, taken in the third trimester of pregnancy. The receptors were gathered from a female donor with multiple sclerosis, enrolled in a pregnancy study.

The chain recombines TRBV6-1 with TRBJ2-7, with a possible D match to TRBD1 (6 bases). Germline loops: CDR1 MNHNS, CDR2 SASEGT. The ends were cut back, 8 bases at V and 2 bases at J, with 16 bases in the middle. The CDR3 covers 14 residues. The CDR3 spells CASCFPGQAYEQYF. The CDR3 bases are TGTGCCAGCTGTTTCCCGGGACAAGCCTACGAGCAGTACTTC.

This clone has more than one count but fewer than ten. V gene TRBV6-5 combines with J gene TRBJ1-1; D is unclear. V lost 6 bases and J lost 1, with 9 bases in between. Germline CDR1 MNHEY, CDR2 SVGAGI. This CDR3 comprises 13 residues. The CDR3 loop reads CASSHRGNTEAFF. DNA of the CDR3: TGTGCCAGCAGCCATCGGGGGAACACTGAAGCTTTCTTT.

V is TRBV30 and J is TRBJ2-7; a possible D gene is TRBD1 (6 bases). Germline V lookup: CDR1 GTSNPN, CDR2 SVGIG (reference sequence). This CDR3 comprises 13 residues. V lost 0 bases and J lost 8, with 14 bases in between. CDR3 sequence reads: CAWSVNRVTQQYF. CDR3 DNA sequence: TGTGCCTGGAGTGTAAACAGGGTAACCCAGCAGTACTTC.

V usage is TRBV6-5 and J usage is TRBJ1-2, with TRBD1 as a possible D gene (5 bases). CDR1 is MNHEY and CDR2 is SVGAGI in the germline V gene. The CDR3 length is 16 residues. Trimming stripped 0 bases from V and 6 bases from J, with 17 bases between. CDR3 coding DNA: TGTGCCAGCAGTTACTCCCGACAGCGCTCTCCGAATGGCTACACCTTC. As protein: CASSYSRQRSPNGYTF.

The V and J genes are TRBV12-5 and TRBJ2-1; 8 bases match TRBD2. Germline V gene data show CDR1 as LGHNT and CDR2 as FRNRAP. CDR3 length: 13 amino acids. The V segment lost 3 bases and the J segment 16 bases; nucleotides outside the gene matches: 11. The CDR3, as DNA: TGTGCTAGTGGTTTTTCCGCCCTTGGACTAGCTTTCTTC. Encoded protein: CASGFSALGLAFF.

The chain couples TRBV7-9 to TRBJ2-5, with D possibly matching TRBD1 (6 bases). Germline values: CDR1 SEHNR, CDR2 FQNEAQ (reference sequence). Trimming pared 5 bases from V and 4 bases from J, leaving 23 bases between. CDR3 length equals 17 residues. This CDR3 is CASSGQALKGVRETQYF. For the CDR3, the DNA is TGTGCCAGCAGCGGCCAGGCGCTTAAGGGGGTGCGAGAGACCCAGTACTTC.

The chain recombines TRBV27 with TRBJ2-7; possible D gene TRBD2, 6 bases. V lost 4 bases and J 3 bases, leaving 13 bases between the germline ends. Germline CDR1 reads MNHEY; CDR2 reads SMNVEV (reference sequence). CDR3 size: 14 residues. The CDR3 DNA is TGTGCCAGCAGTTCGATCGGGAGACACTACGAGCAGTACTTC. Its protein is CASSSIGRHYEQYF.

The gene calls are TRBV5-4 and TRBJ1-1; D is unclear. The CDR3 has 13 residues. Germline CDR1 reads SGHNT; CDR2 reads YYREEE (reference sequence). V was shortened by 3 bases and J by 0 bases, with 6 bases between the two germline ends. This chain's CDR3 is CASSSRVNTEAFF. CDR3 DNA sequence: TGTGCCAGCAGCTCGAGGGTGAACACTGAAGCTTTCTTT.

The DNA for the CDR3 is TGCAGCGTTGGCAGGGGGCAAACCGGGGAGCTGTTTTTT. Its translation is CSVGRGQTGELFF. The chain carries TRBV29-1 and TRBJ2-2, with 8 positions matching TRBD1. CDR3 length: 13 amino acids. Germline CDR1 SQVTM, CDR2 ANQGSEA. J gave up 5 bases and V 4 bases, and 3 bases lay outside the gene matches.

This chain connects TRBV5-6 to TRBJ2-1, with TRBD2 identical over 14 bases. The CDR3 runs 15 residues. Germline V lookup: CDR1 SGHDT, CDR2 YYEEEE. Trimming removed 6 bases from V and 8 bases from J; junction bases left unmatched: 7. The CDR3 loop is CASTLGLAGGYEQFF. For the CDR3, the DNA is TGTGCCAGCACCCTAGGACTAGCGGGAGGTTATGAGCAGTTCTTC.

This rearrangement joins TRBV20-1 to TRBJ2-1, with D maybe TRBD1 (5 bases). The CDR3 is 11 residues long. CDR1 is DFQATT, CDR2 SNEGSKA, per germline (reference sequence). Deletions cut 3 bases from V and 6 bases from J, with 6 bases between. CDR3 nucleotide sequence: TGCAGTGCTAGCAGGGCCAATGAGCAGTTCTTC. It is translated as CSASRANEQFF.

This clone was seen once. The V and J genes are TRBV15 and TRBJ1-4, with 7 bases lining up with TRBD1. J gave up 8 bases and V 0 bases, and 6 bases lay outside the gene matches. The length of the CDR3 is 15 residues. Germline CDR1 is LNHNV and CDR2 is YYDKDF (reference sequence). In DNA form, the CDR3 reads TGTGCCACCAGCAGAGAAAGGACAGGAGGCGAAAAACTGTTTTTT. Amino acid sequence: CATSRERTGGEKLFF.

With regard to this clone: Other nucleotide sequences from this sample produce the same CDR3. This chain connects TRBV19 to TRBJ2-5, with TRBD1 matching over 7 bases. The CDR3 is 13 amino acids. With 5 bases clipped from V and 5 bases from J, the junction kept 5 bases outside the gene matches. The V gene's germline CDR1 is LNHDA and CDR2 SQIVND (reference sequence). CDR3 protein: CASSVDREETQYF. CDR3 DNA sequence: TGTGCCAGTAGTGTCGACAGGGAGGAGACCCAGTACTTC.

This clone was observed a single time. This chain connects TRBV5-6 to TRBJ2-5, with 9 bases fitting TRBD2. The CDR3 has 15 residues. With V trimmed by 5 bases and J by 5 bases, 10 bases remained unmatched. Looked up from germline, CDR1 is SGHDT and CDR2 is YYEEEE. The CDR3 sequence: CASRGGLAGWETQYF. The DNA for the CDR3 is TGTGCCAGCAGAGGGGGGCTAGCGGGGTGGGAGACCCAGTACTTC.